Following are 4 T cell receptor beta chains from one sample sequenced in a study of T-cell reconstitution after alpha-beta-depleted transplantation in children. For TCRbeta, the library was prepared with unique molecular identifiers. TCRdb fed the PCR reads into MiXCR, producing one record per CDR3 protein. The sample has about 440,000 distinct CDR3 sequences; 43% are singletons. Here the sequenced sample was PBMCs, taken before TCRalphabeta/CD19-depleted stem cell transplant. Source of these receptors: a girl aged 2-10 years with aplastic anemia, due to receive a stem cell transplant.

V and J are TRBV29-1 and TRBJ2-2, with 8 bases fitting TRBD2. This CDR3 has 15 amino acids. In germline, CDR1 is SQVTM, CDR2 ANQGSEA. With V trimmed by 3 bases and J by 6 bases, 9 bases remained unmatched. CDR3 sequence (DNA): TGCAGCGTTGATGGGACCGGGACTAGAGCCGGGGAGCTGTTTTTT. Translation gives CSVDGTGTRAGELFF.

A few counts support this clonotype. The J gene is TRBJ2-5, the V gene TRBV2, with D possibly being TRBD2 (5 bases). Trimming left V 10 bases short and J 2 bases short, with 17 bases between. The CDR3 runs 14 residues. Germline CDR1 is SNHLY and CDR2 is FYNNEI. CDR3 sequence (DNA): TGTGCCACAGAATTGGGTTCGGGGCAAGAGACCCAGTACTTC. Amino acid sequence: CATELGSGQETQYF.

This clonotype was seen once. The rearrangement links TRBV7-2 to TRBJ2-2; 9 nucleotides agree with TRBD2. Germline V gene sequence: CDR1 SGHTA, CDR2 FQGNSA. The CDR3 sequence is 14 residues long. J gave up 3 bases and V 8 bases, and 4 bases lay outside the gene matches. The CDR3 region is CASRSGGYTGELFF. In DNA form, the CDR3 reads TGTGCCAGCCGTAGCGGGGGTTACACCGGGGAGCTGTTTTTT.

This clonotype was observed many times. This chain joins TRBV3-1 and TRBJ2-1, with 12 bases matching TRBD2. J was trimmed by 9 bases and V by 4 bases; bases with no gene match: 7. Germline-derived CDR1 and CDR2 are LGHDT and YNNKEL (reference sequence). The CDR3 contains 15 residues. The CDR3: CASSPRLAGAFEQFF. CDR3 bases: TGTGCCAGCAGCCCGAGACTAGCGGGAGCCTTTGAGCAGTTCTTC.